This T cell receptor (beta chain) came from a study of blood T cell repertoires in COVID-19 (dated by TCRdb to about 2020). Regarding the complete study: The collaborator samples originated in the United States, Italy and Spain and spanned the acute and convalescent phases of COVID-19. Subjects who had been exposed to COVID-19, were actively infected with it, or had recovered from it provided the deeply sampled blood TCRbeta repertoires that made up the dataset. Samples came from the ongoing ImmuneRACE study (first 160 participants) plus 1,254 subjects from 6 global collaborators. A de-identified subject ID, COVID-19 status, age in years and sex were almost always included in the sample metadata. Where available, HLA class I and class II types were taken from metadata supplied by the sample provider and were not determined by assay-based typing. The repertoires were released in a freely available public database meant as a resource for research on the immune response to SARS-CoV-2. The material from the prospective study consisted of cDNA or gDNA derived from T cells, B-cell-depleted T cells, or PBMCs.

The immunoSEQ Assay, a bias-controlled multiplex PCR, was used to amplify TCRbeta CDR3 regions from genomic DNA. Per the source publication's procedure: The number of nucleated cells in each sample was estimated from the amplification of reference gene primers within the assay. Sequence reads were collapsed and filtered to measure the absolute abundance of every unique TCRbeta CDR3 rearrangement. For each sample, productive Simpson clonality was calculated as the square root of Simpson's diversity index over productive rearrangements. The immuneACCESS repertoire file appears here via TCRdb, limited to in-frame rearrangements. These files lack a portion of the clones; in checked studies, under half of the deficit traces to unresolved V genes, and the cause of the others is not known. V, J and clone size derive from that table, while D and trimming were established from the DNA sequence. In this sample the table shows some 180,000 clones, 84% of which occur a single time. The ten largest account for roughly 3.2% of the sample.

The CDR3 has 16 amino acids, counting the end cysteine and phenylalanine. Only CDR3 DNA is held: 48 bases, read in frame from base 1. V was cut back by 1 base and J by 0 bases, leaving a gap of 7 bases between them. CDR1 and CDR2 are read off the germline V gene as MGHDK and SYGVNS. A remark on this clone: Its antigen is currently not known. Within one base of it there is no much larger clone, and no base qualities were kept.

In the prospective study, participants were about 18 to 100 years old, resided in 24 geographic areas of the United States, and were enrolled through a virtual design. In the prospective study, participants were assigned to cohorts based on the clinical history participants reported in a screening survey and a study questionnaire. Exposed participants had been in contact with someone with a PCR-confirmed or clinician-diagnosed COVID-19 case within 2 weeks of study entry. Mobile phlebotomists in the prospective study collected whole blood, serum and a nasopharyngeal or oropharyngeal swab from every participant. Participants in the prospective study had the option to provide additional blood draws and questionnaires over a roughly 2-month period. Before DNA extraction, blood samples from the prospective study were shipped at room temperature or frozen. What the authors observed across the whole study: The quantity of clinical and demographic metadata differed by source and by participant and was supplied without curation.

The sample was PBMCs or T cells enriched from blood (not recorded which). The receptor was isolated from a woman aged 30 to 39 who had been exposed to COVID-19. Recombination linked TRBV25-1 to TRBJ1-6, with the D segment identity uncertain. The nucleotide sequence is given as TGTGCCAGCAGTGAATTATCCTACTCCTATAATTCACCCCTCCACTTT. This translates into CASSELSYSYNSPLHF.